Reported below is one TCR beta chain. The CDR3 contains 11 residues. Trimming left V 4 bases short and J 5 bases short, with 6 bases between. Germline CDR1 reads LGHDT; CDR2 reads YNNKEL (reference sequence). This record belongs to a study of blood T cell repertoires in COVID-19. Study context: Sites in the United States, Italy and Spain provided acute and convalescent COVID-19 samples. The cDNA or gDNA used as material had been derived from T cells, B-cell-depleted T cells, or PBMCs.

In the original analysis: Estimates of nucleated cell counts were drawn from the amplification of reference gene primers. Libraries were prepared by immunoSEQ multiplex PCR; TCRdb keeps only in-frame clonotypes and omits some of them. V, J and clone size are taken as reported in that table, and D and trimming were inferred from the DNA itself. The table has more than 85,000 clones, 70% to 90% seen once; the top ten hold 4% to 5%. Sequencing used peripheral blood. The V call is TRBV3-1 (or the pseudogene TRBV3-2), the J call TRBJ2-7; no firm D call. The sequence came from an older man with acute or convalescent COVID-19. This chain's CDR3 is CASSRGNEQYF. CDR3 bases: TGTGCCAGCAGCCGAGGCAACGAGCAGTACTTC.